The present T cell receptor beta chain was sequenced within a study of blood T cell repertoires in COVID-19. Across the study: Collection of acute and convalescent COVID-19 samples took place in the United States, Italy and Spain.

Original processing methods: By means of reference gene primer amplification, nucleated cell counts were estimated. TCRdb keeps only in-frame clones here, not all; method: immunoSEQ multiplex PCR. D and trimming come from the DNA, and the V and J calls and clone size come from that table. The sample records around 140,000 clones, approximately 88% being singletons. Germline CDR1 is MNHEY and CDR2 is SVGAGI. The CDR3 spans 15 residues. V lost 5 bases and J 0 bases, leaving 13 bases between the germline ends. The TCR sequence derives from a man in his 70s with acute or convalescent COVID-19. Input material: peripheral blood. The chain recombines TRBV6-5 with TRBJ1-2, with D unclear. CDR3 residues: CASSPGMGTNYGYTF. CDR3 DNA sequence: TGTGCCAGCAGTCCCGGGATGGGGACTAACTATGGCTACACCTTC.